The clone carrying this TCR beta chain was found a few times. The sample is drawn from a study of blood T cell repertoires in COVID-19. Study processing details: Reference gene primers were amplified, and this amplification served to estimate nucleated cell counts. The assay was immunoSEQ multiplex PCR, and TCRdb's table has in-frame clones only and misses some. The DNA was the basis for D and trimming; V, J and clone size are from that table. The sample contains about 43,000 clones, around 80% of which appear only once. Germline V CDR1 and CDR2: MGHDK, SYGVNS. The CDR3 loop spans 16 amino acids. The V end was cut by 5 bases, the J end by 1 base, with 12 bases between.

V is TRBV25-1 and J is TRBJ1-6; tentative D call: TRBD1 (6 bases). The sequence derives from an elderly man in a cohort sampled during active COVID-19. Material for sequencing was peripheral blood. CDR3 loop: CASSPKTGSYNSPLHF. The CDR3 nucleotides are TGTGCCAGCAGTCCCAAGACAGGATCCTATAATTCACCCCTCCACTTT.